The source of this T cell receptor beta chain is a study of T cells in Graves' hyperthyroidism and ophthalmopathy. This clonotype appeared many times. Graves' hyperthyroidism was deemed stable given no ophthalmopathy progression within 18 months. Those with hyperthyroidism were 18 to 65 years old, newly diagnosed, and ill for under 2 months. Germline loops: CDR1 SGHAT, CDR2 FQNNGV. The CDR3 runs 15 residues. Trimming at V came to 5 bases and at J to 5 bases, leaving 11 bases not matched to a gene. The investigators amplified TCR beta CDR3 regions from RNA transcripts. The HTBI set primed first-round TCR CDR3 RT-PCR. TCRdb re-called the multiplex PCR reads with MiXCR, one entry per CDR3 protein. In the table there are about 400,000 distinct CDR3 sequences, approximately 14% of which are singletons.

The sample was blood. The V gene is TRBV11-2, the J gene TRBJ1-1, with 7 bases identical to TRBD1. The sequence was collected from a woman between 18 and 29 years old with Graves' hyperthyroidism. CDR3 protein: CASSPLRGGLTEAFF. CDR3 DNA sequence: TGTGCCAGCAGCCCCCTCAGAGGGGGCTTGACTGAAGCTTTCTTT.